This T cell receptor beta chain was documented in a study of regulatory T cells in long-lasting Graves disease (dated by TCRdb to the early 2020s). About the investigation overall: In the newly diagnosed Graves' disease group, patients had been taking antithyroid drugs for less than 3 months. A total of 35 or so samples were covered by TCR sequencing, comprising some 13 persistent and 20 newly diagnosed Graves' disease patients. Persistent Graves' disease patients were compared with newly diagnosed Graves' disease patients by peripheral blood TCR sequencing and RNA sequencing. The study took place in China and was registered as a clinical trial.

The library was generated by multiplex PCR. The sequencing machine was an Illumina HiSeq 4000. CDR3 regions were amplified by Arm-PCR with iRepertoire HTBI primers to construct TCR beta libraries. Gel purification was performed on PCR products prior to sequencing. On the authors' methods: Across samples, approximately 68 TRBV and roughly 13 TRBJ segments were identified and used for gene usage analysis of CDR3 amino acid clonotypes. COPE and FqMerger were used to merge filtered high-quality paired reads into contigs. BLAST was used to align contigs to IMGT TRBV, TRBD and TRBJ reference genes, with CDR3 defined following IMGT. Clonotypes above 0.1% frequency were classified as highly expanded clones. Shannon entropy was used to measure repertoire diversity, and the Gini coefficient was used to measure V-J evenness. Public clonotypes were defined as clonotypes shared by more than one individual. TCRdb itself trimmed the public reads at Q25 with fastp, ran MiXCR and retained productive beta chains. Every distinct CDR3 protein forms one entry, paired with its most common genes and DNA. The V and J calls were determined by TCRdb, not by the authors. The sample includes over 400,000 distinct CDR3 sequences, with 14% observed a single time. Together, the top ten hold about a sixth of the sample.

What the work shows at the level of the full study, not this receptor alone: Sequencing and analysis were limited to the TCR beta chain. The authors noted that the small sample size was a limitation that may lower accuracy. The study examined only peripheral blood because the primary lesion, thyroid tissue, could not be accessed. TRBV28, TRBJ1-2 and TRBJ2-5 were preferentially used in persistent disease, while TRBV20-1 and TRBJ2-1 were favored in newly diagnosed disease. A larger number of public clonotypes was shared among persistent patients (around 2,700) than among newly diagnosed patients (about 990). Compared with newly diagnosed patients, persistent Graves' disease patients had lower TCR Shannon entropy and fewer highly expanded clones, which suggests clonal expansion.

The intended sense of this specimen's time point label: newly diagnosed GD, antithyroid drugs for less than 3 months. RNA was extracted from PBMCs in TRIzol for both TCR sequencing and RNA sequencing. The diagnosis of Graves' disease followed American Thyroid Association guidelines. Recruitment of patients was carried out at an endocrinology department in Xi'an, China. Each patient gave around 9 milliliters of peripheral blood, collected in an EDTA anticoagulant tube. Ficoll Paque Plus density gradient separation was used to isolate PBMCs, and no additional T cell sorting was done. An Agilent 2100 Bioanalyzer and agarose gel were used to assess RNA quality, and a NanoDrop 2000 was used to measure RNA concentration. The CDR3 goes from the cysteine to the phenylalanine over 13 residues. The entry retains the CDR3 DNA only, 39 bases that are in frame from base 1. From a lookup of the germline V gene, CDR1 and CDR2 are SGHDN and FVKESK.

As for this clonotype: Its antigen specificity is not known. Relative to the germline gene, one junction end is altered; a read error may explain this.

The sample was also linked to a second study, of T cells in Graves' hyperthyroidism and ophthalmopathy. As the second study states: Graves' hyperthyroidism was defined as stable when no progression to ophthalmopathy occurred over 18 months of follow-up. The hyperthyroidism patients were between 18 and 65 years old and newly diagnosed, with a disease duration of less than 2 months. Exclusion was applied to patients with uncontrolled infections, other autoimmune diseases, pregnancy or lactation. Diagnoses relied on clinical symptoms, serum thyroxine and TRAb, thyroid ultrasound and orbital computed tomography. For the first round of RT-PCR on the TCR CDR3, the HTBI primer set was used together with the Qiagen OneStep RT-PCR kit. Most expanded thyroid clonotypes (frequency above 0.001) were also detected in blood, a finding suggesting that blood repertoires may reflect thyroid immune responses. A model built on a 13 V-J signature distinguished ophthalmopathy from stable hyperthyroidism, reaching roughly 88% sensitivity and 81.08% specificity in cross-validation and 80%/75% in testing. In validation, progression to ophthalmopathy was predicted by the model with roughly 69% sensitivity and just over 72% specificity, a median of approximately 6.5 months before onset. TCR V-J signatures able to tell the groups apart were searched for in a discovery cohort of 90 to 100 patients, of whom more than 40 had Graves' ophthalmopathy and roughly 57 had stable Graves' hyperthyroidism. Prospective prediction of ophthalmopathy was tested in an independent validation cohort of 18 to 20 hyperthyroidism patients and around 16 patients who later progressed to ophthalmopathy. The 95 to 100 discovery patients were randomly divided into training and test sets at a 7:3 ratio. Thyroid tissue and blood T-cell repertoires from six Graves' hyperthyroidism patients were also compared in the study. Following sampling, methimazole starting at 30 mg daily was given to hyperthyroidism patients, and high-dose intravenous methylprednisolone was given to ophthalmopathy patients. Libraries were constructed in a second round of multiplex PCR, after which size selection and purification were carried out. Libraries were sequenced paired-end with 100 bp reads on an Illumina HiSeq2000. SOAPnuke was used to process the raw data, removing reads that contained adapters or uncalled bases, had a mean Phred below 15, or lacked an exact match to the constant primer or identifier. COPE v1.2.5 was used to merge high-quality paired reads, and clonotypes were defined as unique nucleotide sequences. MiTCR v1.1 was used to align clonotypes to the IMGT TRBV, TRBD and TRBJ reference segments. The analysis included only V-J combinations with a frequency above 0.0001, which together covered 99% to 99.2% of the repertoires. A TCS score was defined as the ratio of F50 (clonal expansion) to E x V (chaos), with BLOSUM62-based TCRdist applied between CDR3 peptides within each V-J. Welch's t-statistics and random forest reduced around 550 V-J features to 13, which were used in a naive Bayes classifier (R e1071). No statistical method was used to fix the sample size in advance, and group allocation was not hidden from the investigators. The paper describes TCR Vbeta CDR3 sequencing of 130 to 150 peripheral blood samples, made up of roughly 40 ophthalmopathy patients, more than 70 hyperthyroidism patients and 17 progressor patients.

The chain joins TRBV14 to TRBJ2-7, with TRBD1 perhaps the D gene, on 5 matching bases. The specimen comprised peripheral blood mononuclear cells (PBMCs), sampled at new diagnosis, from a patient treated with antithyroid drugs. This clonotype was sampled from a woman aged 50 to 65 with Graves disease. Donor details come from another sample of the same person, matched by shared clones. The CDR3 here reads CASNQDSHYEQYF. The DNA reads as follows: TGTGCCAGCAACCAAGACAGCCACTACGAGCAGTACTTC.